These 8 T cell receptor beta chains originate from one sample sequenced in a study of CD8+CD57+ T cells in acquired aplastic anemia. TCR beta VDJ combinations and CDR3 sequences were profiled from genomic DNA. TCRdb reprocessed the reads via MiXCR and lists one record per CDR3 protein. The repertoire consists of under 200,000 distinct CDR3 sequences, with roughly 48% occurring once and the leading ten covering 0.9% to 1.2%. The source material was sorted CD4+, CD8+, or CD8+CD57+ T cells (not recorded which) from PBMCs. These receptors originate from a human donor in good health.

This clonotype was detected only a few times. The genes are TRBV18 and TRBJ1-2; a possible D gene is TRBD1 (5 bases). The germline gives CDR1 KGHSH, CDR2 LQKENI. Trimming removed 3 bases from V and 7 bases from J, with 18 bases in between. CDR3 size: 15 residues. The CDR3 bases are TGTGCCAGCTCACCCCCAGGGAGGCCTGAGGGTGGCTACACCTTC. It codes for CASSPPGRPEGGYTF.

This clonotype has only a few counts. This chain uses TRBV15 with TRBJ1-1; D remains unclear. V dropped 8 bases and J dropped 1 base, with 8 bases sitting between them. The CDR3 sequence is 12 residues long. CDR1 and CDR2 (germline): LNHNV, YYDKDF (reference sequence). In DNA, the CDR3 is TGTGCCACCTCTAGATGGAACACTGAAGCTTTCTTT. Its translation: CATSRWNTEAFF.

This clonotype appeared many times. CDR3 in amino acids: CASSLRTGGSSNTIYF. The CDR3 DNA follows: TGCGCCAGCAGCTTACGGACAGGGGGATCTTCAAACACCATATATTTT. The chain has TRBV5-1 and TRBJ1-3; 10 bases map to TRBD1. Trimming took 2 bases from V and 6 from J; bases not matched to a gene: 8. This CDR3 has 16 residues. Germline V gene sequence: CDR1 SGHRS, CDR2 YFSETQ.

V is TRBV3-1 and J is TRBJ2-7, with D tentatively TRBD2 (5 bases). The CDR3 spans 13 residues. The V end lost 1 base, the J end lost 6 bases, and 10 bases lay between the germline ends. Germline values: CDR1 LGHDT, CDR2 YNNKEL (reference sequence). In nucleotides, the CDR3 is TGTGCCAGCAGCCAAGGGAGCGGAGGCGAGCAGTACTTC. This sequence encodes CASSQGSGGEQYF.

As concerns this clonotype: This may arise from a read error, as a much more abundant clone is one base away. This chain links TRBV9 with TRBJ1-1; 8 positions agree with TRBD1. Trimming took 1 base from V and 0 from J; bases not matched to a gene: 2. CDR1 is SGDLS, CDR2 YYNGEE, per germline. The CDR3 consists of 15 residues. The CDR3 DNA follows: TGTGCCAGCAGCGTACAGGGGGCAATGAACACTGAAGCTTTCTTT. It is translated as CASSVQGAMNTEAFF.

The V and J genes are TRBV6-1 and TRBJ1-1; weak D call: TRBD1 (5 bases). V was clipped by 7 bases and J by 0 bases, with 15 bases between them. Germline assignment: CDR1 MNHNS and CDR2 SASEGT. CDR3 length equals 15 residues. For the CDR3, the DNA is TGTGCCAGCAACTCCGCGGGGGGGATGAACACTGAAGCTTTCTTT. Its translation is CASNSAGGMNTEAFF.

The chain joins TRBV5-1 to TRBJ1-1; TRBD1 aligns across 7 bases. Trimming took 4 bases from V and 2 from J; bases not matched to a gene: 5. The CDR3 is made up of 14 amino acids. CDR1 is SGHRS, CDR2 YFSETQ, per germline. CDR3 sequence (DNA): TGCGCCAGCAGCCCGGGACAGAGTAACACTGAAGCTTTCTTT. Translation: CASSPGQSNTEAFF.

CDR3 nucleotide sequence: TGCGCCAGCAGTGAAGGGGCTAGCTCTGGAAACACCATATATTTT. It translates to CASSEGASSGNTIYF. The chain uses TRBV10-1 and TRBJ1-3, with D maybe TRBD1 (5 bases). In germline, CDR1 is WNHNN, CDR2 SYGVQD (reference sequence). V was cut by 3 bases and J by 0 bases, with 9 bases left in between. The CDR3 loop spans 15 amino acids.